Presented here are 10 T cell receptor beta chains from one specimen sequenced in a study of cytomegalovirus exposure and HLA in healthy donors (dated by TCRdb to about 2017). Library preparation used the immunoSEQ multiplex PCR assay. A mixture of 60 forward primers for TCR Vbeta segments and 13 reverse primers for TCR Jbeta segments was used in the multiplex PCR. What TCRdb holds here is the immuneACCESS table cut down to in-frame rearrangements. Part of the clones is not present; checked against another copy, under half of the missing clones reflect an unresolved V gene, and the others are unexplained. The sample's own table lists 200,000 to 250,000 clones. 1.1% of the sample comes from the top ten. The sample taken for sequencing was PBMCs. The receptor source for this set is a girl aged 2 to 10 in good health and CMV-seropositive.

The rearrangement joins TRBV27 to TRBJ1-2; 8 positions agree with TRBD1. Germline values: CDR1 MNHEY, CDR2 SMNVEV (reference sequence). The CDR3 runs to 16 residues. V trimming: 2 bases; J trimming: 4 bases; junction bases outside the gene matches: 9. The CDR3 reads CASSLGQGGKSYGYTF. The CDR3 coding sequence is TGTGCCAGCAGTTTAGGACAGGGAGGAAAAAGCTATGGCTACACCTTC.

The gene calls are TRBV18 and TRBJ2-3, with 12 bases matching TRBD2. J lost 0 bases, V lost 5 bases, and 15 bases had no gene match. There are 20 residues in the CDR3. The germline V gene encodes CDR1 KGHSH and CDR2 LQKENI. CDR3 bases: TGTGCCAGCTCAGTCTCTCCGGGACTAGCGGGTACTACTAGCACAGATACGCAGTATTTT. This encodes CASSVSPGLAGTTSTDTQYF.

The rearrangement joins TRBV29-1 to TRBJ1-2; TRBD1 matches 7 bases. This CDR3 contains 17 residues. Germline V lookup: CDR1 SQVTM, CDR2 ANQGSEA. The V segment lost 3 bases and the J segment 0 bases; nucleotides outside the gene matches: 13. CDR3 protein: CSVEGFDRETTNYGYTF. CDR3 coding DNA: TGCAGCGTTGAGGGGTTTGACAGGGAGACTACTAACTATGGCTACACCTTC.

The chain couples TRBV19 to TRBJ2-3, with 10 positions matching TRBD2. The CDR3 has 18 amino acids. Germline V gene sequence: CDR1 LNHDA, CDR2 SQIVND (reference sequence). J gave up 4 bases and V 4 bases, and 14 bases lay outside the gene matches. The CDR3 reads CASSKIAGGGSLADTQYF. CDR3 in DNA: TGTGCCAGTAGTAAGATAGCGGGAGGAGGGTCGCTAGCAGATACGCAGTATTTT. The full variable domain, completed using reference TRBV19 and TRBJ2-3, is DGGITQSPKYLFRKEGQNVTLSCEQNLNHDAMYWYRQDPGQGLRLIYYSQIVNDFQKGDIAEGYSVSREKKESFPLTVTSAQKNPTAFYLCASSKIAGGGSLADTQYFGPGTRLTVL.

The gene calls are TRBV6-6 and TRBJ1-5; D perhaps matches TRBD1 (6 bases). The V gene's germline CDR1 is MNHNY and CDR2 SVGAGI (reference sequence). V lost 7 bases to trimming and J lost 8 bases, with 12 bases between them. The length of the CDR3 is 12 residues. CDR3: CASTRDMEPQHF. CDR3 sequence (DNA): TGTGCCAGCACGAGGGACATGGAGCCCCAGCATTTT.

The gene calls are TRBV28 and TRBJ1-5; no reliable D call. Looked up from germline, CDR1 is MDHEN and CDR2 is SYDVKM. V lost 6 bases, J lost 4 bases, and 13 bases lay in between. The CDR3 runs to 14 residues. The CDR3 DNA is TGTGCCAGCAGCCCCAGGTTTCGGAATCAGCCCCAGCATTTT. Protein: CASSPRFRNQPQHF.

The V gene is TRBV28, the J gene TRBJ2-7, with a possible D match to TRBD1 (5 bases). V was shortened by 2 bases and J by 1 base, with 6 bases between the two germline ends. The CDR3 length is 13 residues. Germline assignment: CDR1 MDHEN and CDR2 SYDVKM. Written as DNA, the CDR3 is TGTGCCAGCAGTTTAACAGGTTCCTACGAGCAGTACTTC. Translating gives CASSLTGSYEQYF.

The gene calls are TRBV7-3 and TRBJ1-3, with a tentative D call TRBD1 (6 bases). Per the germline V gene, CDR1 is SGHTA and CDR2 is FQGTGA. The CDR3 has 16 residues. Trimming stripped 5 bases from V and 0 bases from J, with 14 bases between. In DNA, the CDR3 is TGTGCCAGCAGCAAGGACAGTTCCCGCTCTGGAAACACCATATATTTT. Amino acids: CASSKDSSRSGNTIYF.

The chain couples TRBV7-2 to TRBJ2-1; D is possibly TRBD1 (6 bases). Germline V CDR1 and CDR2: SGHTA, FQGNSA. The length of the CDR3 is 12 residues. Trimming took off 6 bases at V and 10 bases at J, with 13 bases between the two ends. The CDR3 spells CASSRRGDEQFF. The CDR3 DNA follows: TGTGCCAGCAGTCGCAGGGGAGACGAGCAGTTCTTC. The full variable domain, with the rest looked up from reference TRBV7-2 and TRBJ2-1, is GAGVSQSPSNKVTEKGKDVELRCDPISGHTALYWYRQSLGQGLEFLIYFQGNSAPDKSGLPSDRFSAERTGGSVSTLTIQRTQQEDSAVYLCASSRRGDEQFFGPGTRLTVL.

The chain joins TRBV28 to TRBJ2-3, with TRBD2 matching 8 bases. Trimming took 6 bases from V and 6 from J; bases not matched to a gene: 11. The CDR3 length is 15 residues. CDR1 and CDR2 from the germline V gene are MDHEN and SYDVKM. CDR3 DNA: TGTGCCAGCAGCCTCAGCGGGAGCCCTTCGGATACGCAGTATTTT. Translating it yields CASSLSGSPSDTQYF.